The 24 T cell receptor beta chains below come from one sample, sequenced in a study of CD8 T cells in ankylosing spondylitis. Study-wide findings and caveats: Typical of ankylosing spondylitis blood, it appeared, was a TCR beta motif of fewer than ten highly homologous variants.

TCRdb re-derived calls from the 5' RACE reads in MiXCR, one entry per CDR3 protein. Of about 800,000 distinct CDR3 sequences detected, approximately 10% appear once; the ten largest clones hold just over 0.5%. For these TCRs, the target antigens are not known. The sequencing input was blood, either unsorted or a sorted T cell fraction (not recorded which). The receptors here all came from a male donor with ankylosing spondylitis.

The V call is TRBV15, the J call TRBJ2-1; 8 bases align to TRBD2. Germline-derived CDR1 and CDR2 are LNHNV and YYDKDF (reference sequence). CDR3 size: 20 residues. V lost 3 bases and J lost 5; bases outside the gene matches: 21. The CDR3 is CATSSYRAGELSLLDNEQFF. The CDR3 DNA reads TGTGCCACCAGCAGTTATAGAGCGGGAGAGCTTTCACTACTCGACAATGAGCAGTTCTTC.

This rearrangement joins TRBV7-2 to TRBJ1-4; D is uncertain. CDR1 is SGHTA, CDR2 FQGNSA, per germline. Trimming left V 1 base short and J 4 bases short, with 10 bases between. CDR3 size: 15 residues. DNA for the CDR3: TGTGCCAGCAGCTTAGGGCCTGGAGTTAATGAAAAACTGTTTTTT. Translation: CASSLGPGVNEKLFF.

V gene TRBV20-1 combines with J gene TRBJ2-1; the D gene is possibly TRBD2 (7 bases). The CDR3 sequence is 15 residues long. Germline-derived CDR1 and CDR2 are DFQATT and SNEGSKA (reference sequence). The CDR3 sequence: CRPTPRGGNYNEQFF. In nucleotides, the CDR3 is TGCAGACCTACCCCTAGGGGGGGAAACTACAATGAGCAGTTCTTC.

This clonotype was picked up many times. The chain links TRBV6-1 to TRBJ1-2; 9 bases align to TRBD1. Germline values: CDR1 MNHNS, CDR2 SASEGT. Trimming cost V 6 bases and J 8 bases; bases outside gene matches: 10. CDR3 length equals 14 residues. The CDR3 reads CASSWDRASGGYTF. CDR3 sequence (DNA): TGTGCCAGCAGCTGGGACAGGGCCTCTGGGGGCTACACCTTC.

This clonotype has a handful of counts. The chain links TRBV12-3 or TRBV12-4 to TRBJ2-7; 7 nucleotides match TRBD1. The V and J ends lost 5 bases and 6 bases, in that order; junction bases with no gene match: 10. The CDR3 is made up of 14 amino acids. Written as DNA, the CDR3 is TGTGCCAGCAGTCGACAGGGTTCCGGATTCGAGCAGTACTTC. Amino acid sequence: CASSRQGSGFEQYF.

V is TRBV20-1 and J is TRBJ2-7; 8 nucleotides match TRBD1. The CDR3 sequence is 19 residues long. CDR1 and CDR2 (germline): DFQATT, SNEGSKA (reference sequence). V was clipped by 2 bases and J by 0 bases; unmatched bases: 18. The CDR3 here is CSARFRTGTPQRDSYEQYF. The CDR3 coding sequence is TGCAGTGCTAGATTCCGGACAGGGACCCCCCAAAGGGACTCCTACGAGCAGTACTTC.

A remark on this clonotype: A read error is possible here, since a much larger clone lies one base away. This chain uses TRBV5-1 with TRBJ1-1; D remains unclear. Germline V gene sequence: CDR1 SGHRS, CDR2 YFSETQ. The CDR3 is 14 residues long. CDR3 sequence: CTSSLVPDGTEAFF. The DNA for the CDR3 is TGCACCAGCAGCTTGGTCCCGGATGGGACTGAAGCTTTCTTT.

This rearrangement joins TRBV9 to TRBJ2-3; 8 bases line up with TRBD2. Germline-derived CDR1 and CDR2 are SGDLS and YYNGEE. V lost 0 bases to trimming and J lost 2 bases; unmatched junction nucleotides: 2. The CDR3 runs 15 residues. CDR3 DNA: TGTGCCAGCAGCGTAGACGGGAGGGCCACAGATACGCAGTATTTT. The encoded protein is CASSVDGRATDTQYF. Together with reference TRBV9 and TRBJ2-3, the CDR3 gives the full variable domain: DSGVTQTPKHLITATGQRVTLRCSPRSGDLSVYWYQQSLDQGLQFLIQYYNGEERAKGNILERFSAQQFPDLHSELNLSSLELGDSALYFCASSVDGRATDTQYFGPGTRLTVL.

The rearrangement uses TRBV5-1 and TRBJ2-3, with 11 positions matching TRBD2. The V segment lost 4 bases and the J segment 4 bases; nucleotides outside the gene matches: 8. This CDR3 has 16 amino acids. Per germline, CDR1 SGHRS and CDR2 YFSETQ. CDR3 nucleotide sequence: TGCGCCAGCAGCCATAGCGGGGGGGCTCTCGCAGATACGCAGTATTTT. It yields the protein CASSHSGGALADTQYF.

This clonotype has more than one count but fewer than ten. The chain carries TRBV20-1 and TRBJ1-5; perhaps TRBD1 as D (6 bases). Germline V CDR1 and CDR2: DFQATT, SNEGSKA (reference sequence). V was pared by 5 bases and J by 4 bases, with 15 bases between. The CDR3 is 14 amino acids. The CDR3 reads CSAGRDTLNQPQHF. The CDR3 nucleotides are TGCAGTGCTGGACGGGACACACTAAATCAGCCCCAGCATTTT.

The chain combines TRBV27 with TRBJ2-7, with no clear D. Per germline, CDR1 MNHEY and CDR2 SMNVEV (reference sequence). V was shortened by 3 bases and J by 2 bases, with 8 bases between the two germline ends. There are 13 residues in the CDR3. The DNA of the CDR3 is TGTGCCAGCAGTTTTAATCACGCCTACGAGCAGTACTTC. Translating gives CASSFNHAYEQYF.

This clonotype has at least ten counts. The chain carries TRBV12-3 or TRBV12-4 and TRBJ2-7, with TRBD2 matching over 8 bases. V shed 4 bases, J shed 6 bases, and the junction held 14 bases outside the gene matches. This CDR3 is built from 16 residues. The DNA for the CDR3 is TGTGCCAGCAGTTACCTTCTTACGGCCGCGGGGGGCGAGCAGTACTTC. As protein: CASSYLLTAAGGEQYF.

The rearrangement links TRBV20-1 to TRBJ1-4, with D unclear. Germline V gene lookup returns CDR1 DFQATT and CDR2 SNEGSKA (reference sequence). This CDR3 region has 13 residues. V was clipped by 5 bases and J by 3 bases, with 10 bases between them. CDR3 residues: CSAGGTANEKLFF. Written as DNA, the CDR3 is TGCAGTGCTGGTGGTACGGCTAATGAAAAACTGTTTTTT.

This clonotype came up a few times. The gene calls are TRBV20-1 and TRBJ2-5, with D perhaps matching TRBD1 (6 bases). V was trimmed by 2 bases and J by 3 bases, leaving 16 bases between them. The CDR3 has 15 residues. Germline V gene data show CDR1 as DFQATT and CDR2 as SNEGSKA (reference sequence). In DNA, the CDR3 is TGCAGTGCTAGAAAAAAAGGGACAACAGAAGAGACCCAGTACTTC. Translating gives CSARKKGTTEETQYF.

This clonotype has just a few counts. The chain uses TRBV12-5 and TRBJ2-3; 12 bases map to TRBD1. Germline CDR1 LGHNT, CDR2 FRNRAP. V trimming: 6 bases; J trimming: 1 base; junction bases outside the gene matches: 11. The CDR3 runs to 18 residues. The CDR3 DNA reads TGTGCTAGTGGCCGAGGGTTCGGGACAGGGGGCGGCACAGATACGCAGTATTTT. The encoded protein is CASGRGFGTGGGTDTQYF.

The chain recombines TRBV27 with TRBJ2-7; perhaps D is TRBD1 or TRBD2 (6 bases each). V lost 5 bases, J lost 4 bases, and 18 bases lay in between. The CDR3 is 15 amino acids. CDR1 and CDR2 (germline): MNHEY, SMNVEV (reference sequence). The CDR3 sequence: CASSRGRQGTYEQYF. CDR3 DNA: TGTGCCAGCAGTAGAGGCCGGCAGGGGACTTACGAGCAGTACTTC.

The chain recombines TRBV28 with TRBJ2-7, with TRBD1 matching 8 bases. The CDR3 spans 12 residues. V was pared by 8 bases and J by 5 bases, with 5 bases of the junction left unmatched. Germline V CDR1 and CDR2: MDHEN, SYDVKM. The CDR3 protein is CASLDRVHEQYF. CDR3 in DNA: TGTGCCAGCTTGGACAGGGTCCACGAGCAGTACTTC.

This clonotype was detected a few times. The chain couples TRBV20-1 to TRBJ2-1; D unresolved. CDR1 DFQATT and CDR2 SNEGSKA come from the germline V gene (reference sequence). V was trimmed by 3 bases and J by 8 bases, leaving 11 bases between them. The CDR3 length is 12 residues. The CDR3 reads CSASKVFDEQFF. The CDR3 DNA sequence: TGCAGTGCTAGCAAAGTGTTCGATGAGCAGTTCTTC.

The chain links TRBV4-3 to TRBJ2-5; TRBD2 matches at 7 bases. The CDR3 consists of 14 residues. The germline V gene encodes CDR1 LGHNA and CDR2 YSLEER. Losses at the gene ends were 2 bases for V and 2 bases for J; bases not matched to a gene: 2. CDR3: CASSQQRGQETQYF. CDR3 nucleotide sequence: TGCGCCAGCAGCCAACAGCGGGGACAAGAGACCCAGTACTTC.

Only a few counts were recorded for this clonotype. The V gene is TRBV15, the J gene TRBJ1-6; TRBD1 matches at 7 bases. Germline CDR1 LNHNV, CDR2 YYDKDF (reference sequence). The CDR3 has 16 residues. V trimming: 4 bases; J trimming: 8 bases; junction bases outside the gene matches: 11. The CDR3 DNA reads as TGTGCCACCAGCACAAGATTGACAGGGTCGTATTCACCCCTCCACTTT. It specifies CATSTRLTGSYSPLHF.

The rearrangement joins TRBV6-4 to TRBJ2-2, with D unresolved. V was shortened by 2 bases and J by 5 bases, with 6 bases between the two germline ends. The CDR3 consists of 13 residues. CDR1 and CDR2 from the germline V gene are MRHNA and SNTAGT. The CDR3 DNA reads as TGTGCCAGCAGTGACATCGCAACCGGGGAGCTGTTTTTT. This translates into CASSDIATGELFF.

This chain joins TRBV4-2 and TRBJ2-1; TRBD2 aligns across 16 bases. The CDR3 totals 16 residues. The germline CDR1 and CDR2 sequences are LGHNA and YNFKEQ. The ends lost 4 bases at V and 7 bases at J; junction bases unmatched: 4. CDR3 in amino acids: CASSPGLAGGWNEQFF. The CDR3 region has the DNA TGTGCCAGCAGCCCGGGACTAGCGGGAGGGTGGAATGAGCAGTTCTTC.

This chain connects TRBV7-9 to TRBJ1-1; TRBD1 agrees at 8 bases. This CDR3 has 16 amino acids. V shed 1 base and J 4 bases; nucleotides not matched to a gene: 8. Germline values: CDR1 SEHNR, CDR2 FQNEAQ (reference sequence). The CDR3 loop is CASSLDPGQGVTEAFF. The CDR3, as DNA: TGTGCCAGCAGCTTAGATCCCGGACAGGGAGTCACTGAAGCTTTCTTT.

The chain links TRBV11-2 to TRBJ2-7, with 7 bases aligning to TRBD2. Per germline, CDR1 SGHAT and CDR2 FQNNGV. The CDR3 length is 12 residues. Germline trimming cut 5 bases from V and 11 bases from J; bases unmatched to any gene: 9. DNA for the CDR3: TGTGCCAGCAGCCGGGGCGAGGGAGGGAAGTACTTC. It encodes CASSRGEGGKYF.